This entry concerns a single T cell receptor beta chain. Its antigen remains unidentified. The CDR3 is 13 residues long. Trimming left V 4 bases short and J 1 base short, with 10 bases between. CDR1 is GTSNPN and CDR2 is SVGIG in the germline V gene (reference sequence). The data are from a study of tumor-infiltrating lymphocytes in primary liver carcinoma. Study as a whole: Patients included men and women of 30 to 69 years. Study-level results: In the absence of sorting, bulk samples left CD4+ and CD8+ repertoires uncompared. Overlap in tumor-adjacent and tumor-blood pairs fell below that of tumor region pairs. The difference in top-250-clone fraction between tumors and blood was significant, favoring tumors (p = 0.039).

The template, roughly 0.45 ug total RNA, yielded TCR beta cDNA made with a constant-region primer. The TCR beta library was amplified through three nested multiplex PCR rounds in a modified ARM-PCR procedure. Primers for the first two PCR rounds were TRBV1-TRBV30 forward primers and a C-beta reverse primer (10 cycles per round). TCRdb itself ran the multiplex PCR reads through MiXCR, one entry per CDR3 protein. Of 250,000 to 350,000 distinct CDR3 sequences listed, 50% to 75% are singletons. Alongside blood RNA obtained from unsorted whole blood, germline DNA was also extracted. V and J are TRBV30 and TRBJ1-1; D is possibly TRBD1 (5 bases). This receptor was taken from a woman in her twenties or thirties with primary liver carcinoma and hepatitis B virus infection. What was sequenced was peripheral blood. The CDR3 coding sequence is TGTGCCTGGAAAGGGGCCTGGAACACTGAAGCTTTCTTT. Its translation is CAWKGAWNTEAFF.